One sample yielded the 27 T cell receptor beta chains listed below, sequenced in a study of blood T cell repertoires in COVID-19. This table comes from immunoSEQ multiplex PCR, and its TCRdb copy is limited to in-frame clones, with some not included. The table records 250,000 to 350,000 clones, around 88% of them present only once. The sequencing input was peripheral blood. The receptor set was obtained from a woman aged 25 to 39 who had recovered from COVID-19.

The rearrangement joins TRBV7-9 to TRBJ1-1; 11 positions match TRBD1. The CDR3 spans 14 residues. Trimming cost V 5 bases and J 7 bases; bases outside gene matches: 6. Germline CDR1 SEHNR, CDR2 FQNEAQ (reference sequence). CDR3 amino acids: CASSELGQGDEAFF. Written as DNA, the CDR3 is TGTGCCAGCAGCGAATTGGGACAGGGGGATGAAGCTTTCTTT.

CDR3 bases: TGTGCCAGTAGTATAGGGGGGCTTCGACAAGGGGTGAACGAGCAGTACTTC. Its protein is CASSIGGLRQGVNEQYF. The V and J genes are TRBV19 and TRBJ2-7; a possible D gene is TRBD1 (6 bases). The CDR3 contains 17 residues. Trimming left V 1 base short and J 5 bases short, with 21 bases between. Germline assignment: CDR1 LNHDA and CDR2 SQIVND (reference sequence).

This chain joins TRBV7-9 and TRBJ2-1; TRBD2 matches at 8 bases. Germline-derived CDR1 and CDR2 are SEHNR and FQNEAQ (reference sequence). With V trimmed by 1 base and J by 4 bases, 6 bases remained unmatched. The CDR3 is 16 residues long. For the CDR3, the DNA is TGTGCCAGCAGCTTAGATCGAAGCGGGGGATACAATGAGCAGTTCTTC. Translating gives CASSLDRSGGYNEQFF. Full variable domain (remainder filled in from reference TRBV7-9 and TRBJ2-1): DTGVSQNPRHKITKRGQNVTFRCDPISEHNRLYWYRQTLGQGPEFLTYFQNEAQLEKSRLLSDRFSAERPKGSFSTLEIQRTEQGDSAMYLCASSLDRSGGYNEQFFGPGTRLTVL.

The V gene is TRBV7-9, the J gene TRBJ1-6, with TRBD1 matching 9 bases. This CDR3 region has 17 residues. V was clipped by 0 bases and J by 5 bases; unmatched bases: 5. The germline V gene encodes CDR1 SEHNR and CDR2 FQNEAQ (reference sequence). CDR3 sequence reads: CASSLAYRGQHNSPLHF. The CDR3 DNA is TGTGCCAGCAGCTTAGCTTACAGGGGGCAGCATAATTCACCCCTCCACTTT. The full variable domain, with the rest looked up from reference TRBV7-9 and TRBJ1-6, is DTGVSQNPRHKITKRGQNVTFRCDPISEHNRLYWYRQTLGQGPEFLTYFQNEAQLEKSRLLSDRFSAERPKGSFSTLEIQRTEQGDSAMYLCASSLAYRGQHNSPLHFGNGTRLTVT.

The chain joins TRBV28 to TRBJ1-5; the D is unclear. The CDR3 length is 12 residues. V lost 6 bases to trimming and J lost 4 bases, with 7 bases between them. CDR1 and CDR2 (germline): MDHEN, SYDVKM. CDR3 nucleotides: TGTGCCAGCAGGCGGGAAAATCAGCCCCAGCATTTT. Translated: CASRRENQPQHF. Based on the CDR3 plus reference TRBV28 and TRBJ1-5, the full variable domain is DVKVTQSSRYLVKRTGEKVFLECVQDMDHENMFWYRQDPGLGLRLIYFSYDVKMKEKGDIPEGYSVSREKKERFSLILESASTNQTSMYLCASRRENQPQHFGDGTRLSIL.

V and J are TRBV19 and TRBJ1-2; 8 nucleotides align to TRBD1. J gave up 0 bases and V 6 bases, and 6 bases lay outside the gene matches. CDR3 length equals 15 residues. CDR1 is LNHDA and CDR2 is SQIVND in the germline V gene (reference sequence). The CDR3 spells CASSNDRGANYGYTF. The CDR3, as DNA: TGTGCCAGTAGCAACGACAGGGGCGCTAACTATGGCTACACCTTC.

Only a few counts were recorded for this clone. The V call is TRBV6-5, the J call TRBJ1-6, with D hard to call. V dropped 7 bases and J dropped 4 bases, with 8 bases sitting between them. The CDR3 spans 13 residues. Germline values: CDR1 MNHEY, CDR2 SVGAGI. CDR3 bases: TGTGCCAGCATGGCAGATTATAATTCACCCCTCCACTTT. This gives the protein CASMADYNSPLHF.

V gene TRBV7-2 combines with J gene TRBJ2-2, with D tentatively TRBD2 (7 bases). CDR3 size: 16 residues. Germline V CDR1 and CDR2: SGHTA, FQGNSA. The V gene lost 8 bases and the J gene lost 5 bases, with 21 bases spanning the gap. CDR3 amino acids: CASPEGGAGLTGELFF. For the CDR3, the DNA is TGTGCCAGCCCTGAGGGGGGGGCCGGGTTGACCGGGGAGCTGTTTTTT.

This chain joins TRBV28 and TRBJ1-1; 7 bases fit TRBD1. From germline, CDR1 is MDHEN and CDR2 SYDVKM. Germline trimming cut 5 bases from V and 1 base from J; bases unmatched to any gene: 4. The CDR3 loop spans 14 amino acids. The CDR3 coding sequence is TGTGCCAGCAGTCCCCGGACAGGGAACACTGAAGCTTTCTTT. It encodes CASSPRTGNTEAFF.

This chain links TRBV28 with TRBJ2-1; 14 nucleotides align to TRBD2. From germline, CDR1 is MDHEN and CDR2 SYDVKM. V lost 4 bases, J lost 9 bases, and 5 bases stayed unmatched. The CDR3 extends over 15 amino acids. This CDR3 is CASSSQTSGGVEQFF. The CDR3 DNA follows: TGTGCCAGCAGTTCTCAGACTAGCGGGGGGGTTGAGCAGTTCTTC.

This clone was counted once. V and J are TRBV5-8 and TRBJ2-7; TRBD1 aligns across 12 bases. CDR3 length: 16 amino acids. With V trimmed by 3 bases and J by 1 base, 5 bases remained unmatched. Per the germline V gene, CDR1 is SGHTS and CDR2 is YDEGEE. This CDR3 reads CASSWGTGGYSYEQYF. In nucleotides, the CDR3 is TGTGCCAGCAGCTGGGGGACAGGGGGCTATTCCTACGAGCAGTACTTC. Full variable domain (outside the CDR3, taken from reference TRBV5-8 and TRBJ2-7): EAGVTQSPTHLIKTRGQQATLRCSPISGHTSVYWYQQALGLGLQFLLWYDEGEERNRGNFPPRFSGRQFPNYSSELNVNALELEDSALYLCASSWGTGGYSYEQYFGPGTRLTVT.

This chain connects TRBV18 to TRBJ1-1; 11 positions agree with TRBD1. The V gene end was trimmed by 3 bases and the J gene end by 5 bases; junction bases not matched to a gene: 8. Germline V CDR1 and CDR2: KGHSH, LQKENI. CDR3 length: 16 amino acids. In DNA form, the CDR3 reads TGTGCCAGCTCACCGGACAGGGGGCTAGGAGGAACTGAAGCTTTCTTT. It encodes CASSPDRGLGGTEAFF.

This chain connects TRBV5-1 to TRBJ2-1; 8 bases align to TRBD1. Germline-derived CDR1 and CDR2 are SGHRS and YFSETQ. V lost 8 bases to trimming and J lost 8 bases; unmatched junction nucleotides: 12. This CDR3 is built from 14 residues. CDR3 DNA sequence: TGCGCCAGTCGAAGGACAGGGATGGGTGATGAGCAGTTCTTC. Encoded protein: CASRRTGMGDEQFF.

This clone was counted a single time. The rearrangement links TRBV5-1 to TRBJ1-6; D unresolved. V gave up 3 bases and J gave up 10 bases, with 17 bases separating them. Germline V gives CDR1 SGHRS, CDR2 YFSETQ. This CDR3 has 15 residues. Here the CDR3 DNA reads TGCGCCAGCAGCTCCGGGAACCCCTTTGGGTCACCCCTCCACTTT. Its protein product is CASSSGNPFGSPLHF.

The chain carries TRBV5-1 and TRBJ1-6; 7 positions match TRBD1. The germline CDR1 and CDR2 sequences are SGHRS and YFSETQ. Trimming at V came to 2 bases and at J to 7 bases, leaving 6 bases not matched to a gene. The CDR3 runs to 15 residues. Here the CDR3 DNA reads TGCGCCAGCAGCTTCGAGACAGGGCAGAATTCACCCCTCCACTTT. Its protein product is CASSFETGQNSPLHF. Looking up the rest from reference TRBV5-1 and TRBJ1-6 gives the full variable domain: KAGVTQTPRYLIKTRGQQVTLSCSPISGHRSVSWYQQTPGQGLQFLFEYFSETQRNKGNFPGRFSGRQFSNSRSEMNVSTLELGDSALYLCASSFETGQNSPLHFGNGTRLTVT.

The chain combines TRBV7-8 with TRBJ1-1; D remains ambiguous. CDR1 is SGHVS, CDR2 FQNEAQ, per germline. Trimming took off 1 base at V and 4 bases at J, with 7 bases between the two ends. CDR3 length: 13 amino acids. The CDR3 region is CASSLVERTEAFF. CDR3 in DNA: TGTGCCAGCAGCTTAGTAGAGCGCACTGAAGCTTTCTTT.

V usage is TRBV27 and J usage is TRBJ1-2, with 8 bases matching TRBD1. Germline V gene data show CDR1 as MNHEY and CDR2 as SMNVEV (reference sequence). The CDR3 is 16 amino acids. With 5 bases clipped from V and 4 bases from J, the junction kept 12 bases outside the gene matches. CDR3 DNA: TGTGCCAGCAGTGCAATCCTTCTACAGGGGGTCTATGGCTACACCTTC. Translated, it gives CASSAILLQGVYGYTF.

This chain links TRBV7-6 with TRBJ2-7; perhaps TRBD1 as D (5 bases). The CDR3 runs 16 residues. Germline CDR1 and CDR2: SGHVS and FNYEAQ. Trimming pared 0 bases from V and 0 bases from J, leaving 12 bases between. The CDR3 sequence: CASSLAKGPSSYEQYF. The CDR3 DNA reads as TGTGCCAGCAGCTTAGCGAAGGGGCCAAGCTCCTACGAGCAGTACTTC.

The chain recombines TRBV7-8 with TRBJ1-5; TRBD1 aligns across 9 bases. The ends lost 4 bases at V and 1 base at J; junction bases unmatched: 5. Germline values: CDR1 SGHVS, CDR2 FQNEAQ. This CDR3 is built from 16 residues. CDR3 in DNA: TGTGCCAGCAGCTCCGCGGGACAGGGAAGCAATCAGCCCCAGCATTTT. Translating gives CASSSAGQGSNQPQHF.

V is TRBV29-1 and J is TRBJ2-4; D is perhaps TRBD1 (6 bases). With 0 bases removed from V and 2 bases from J, the gap between germline ends came to 8 bases. Germline V gene data show CDR1 as SQVTM and CDR2 as ANQGSEA. This CDR3 comprises 14 residues. The CDR3 DNA reads as TGCAGCGTTGAAGATCAGGGGACCAAAAACATTCAGTACTTC. Translating it yields CSVEDQGTKNIQYF.

The rearrangement joins TRBV7-9 to TRBJ2-7; D might be TRBD1 (7 bases). Germline-derived CDR1 and CDR2 are SEHNR and FQNEAQ (reference sequence). The CDR3 is made up of 14 amino acids. Between the trimmed V and J ends, which lost 1 base and 5 bases, there was a span of 12 bases. CDR3 sequence reads: CASSLGPGGNEQYF. In DNA, the CDR3 is TGTGCCAGCAGCTTAGGTCCAGGGGGGAACGAGCAGTACTTC.

This chain joins TRBV24-1 and TRBJ2-2; TRBD1 is a possible D gene (5 bases). The germline V gene encodes CDR1 KGHDR and CDR2 SFDVKD. V was pared by 4 bases and J by 2 bases, with 13 bases between. This CDR3 is built from 16 residues. Here the CDR3 reads CATSDQTAYNTGELFF. The CDR3 nucleotides are TGTGCCACCAGTGACCAGACAGCTTATAACACCGGGGAGCTGTTTTTT.

The V and J genes are TRBV3-1 (or the pseudogene TRBV3-2) and TRBJ2-5, with TRBD2 matching 10 bases. Per germline, CDR1 LGHDT and CDR2 YNNKEL (reference sequence). The CDR3 runs 18 residues. V shed 1 base and J 2 bases; nucleotides not matched to a gene: 10. The chain's CDR3 is CASSQVDSGGLGQETQYF. In DNA form, the CDR3 reads TGTGCCAGCAGCCAAGTAGATAGCGGGGGGCTGGGACAAGAGACCCAGTACTTC.

This chain connects TRBV6-5 to TRBJ1-6; TRBD1 is a possible D gene (5 bases). V was cut by 6 bases and J by 9 bases, with 18 bases left in between. The germline V gene encodes CDR1 MNHEY and CDR2 SVGAGI. This CDR3 region has 15 residues. The CDR3 sequence: CASSSDGARGSPLHF. DNA for the CDR3: TGTGCCAGCAGCTCCGATGGAGCAAGGGGTTCACCCCTCCACTTT.

The chain joins TRBV29-1 to TRBJ2-1; D remains unclear. The CDR3 length is 13 residues. V lost 0 bases, J lost 6 bases, and 9 bases lay in between. Looked up from germline, CDR1 is SQVTM and CDR2 is ANQGSEA. This CDR3 reads CSVEEPGSNEQFF. The DNA for the CDR3 is TGCAGCGTTGAAGAGCCCGGGTCCAATGAGCAGTTCTTC.

The J gene is TRBJ2-5, the V gene TRBV2; D call uncertain. The CDR3 is made up of 11 amino acids. V lost 8 bases and J 3 bases, leaving 7 bases between the germline ends. Looked up from germline, CDR1 is SNHLY and CDR2 is FYNNEI. Written as DNA, the CDR3 is TGTGCCAGCGTGTCAGAAGAGACCCAGTACTTC. It specifies CASVSEETQYF.

The genes are TRBV9 and TRBJ1-6; the D gene is possibly TRBD1 (6 bases). The CDR3 is 14 residues long. Germline lookup yields CDR1 SGDLS and CDR2 YYNGEE. With 3 bases removed from V and 5 bases from J, the gap between germline ends came to 9 bases. CDR3 nucleotides: TGTGCCAGCAGCGGAGGGGGAAATAATTCACCCCTCCACTTT. This gives the protein CASSGGGNNSPLHF. The complete variable domain, with remaining parts taken from reference TRBV9 and TRBJ1-6, reads DSGVTQTPKHLITATGQRVTLRCSPRSGDLSVYWYQQSLDQGLQFLIQYYNGEERAKGNILERFSAQQFPDLHSELNLSSLELGDSALYFCASSGGGNNSPLHFGNGTRLTVT.